Sequencing of this T cell receptor (beta chain) was carried out in a study of blood T cell repertoires in COVID-19 (dated by TCRdb to about 2020). Describing the broader study: Samples from collaborators originated in the United States, Italy and Spain and spanned both the acute and convalescent phases of COVID-19. The prospective study material was composed of cDNA or gDNA derived from T cells, B-cell-depleted T cells, or PBMCs. The dataset comprised deeply sampled blood TCRbeta repertoires from subjects exposed to, actively infected with, or recovered from COVID-19. A freely available public database, intended as a resource for researchers studying the immune response to SARS-CoV-2, is where the repertoires were released. The samples were drawn from two sources: the first 160 participants of the ongoing ImmuneRACE study, and fewer than 1,500 subjects contributed by 6 global collaborators. A de-identified subject ID, COVID-19 status, age in years and sex were almost always included in the sample metadata. Where available, HLA class I and class II types were obtained from metadata supplied by the sample provider rather than from assay-based typing.

The collaborating institutions used their own protocols to collect whole blood in K2EDTA tubes. For TCRbeta analysis, collaborator samples were shipped as frozen whole blood, as isolated PBMCs, or as DNA extracted from either sample type. Paper-wide results and their limitations: The amount of clinical and demographic metadata varied by source and participant and was provided uncurated.

Via the germline V gene (reference sequence), CDR1 is LNHNV and CDR2 YYDKDF. The CDR3 runs 13 residues from the cysteine to the phenylalanine. Only the CDR3 DNA stays, 39 bases, in frame from base 1. A distance of 7 bases separates the germline ends of V and J, which lose 0 bases and 5 bases respectively. A remark on this clone: Its specific antigen is unknown. Per-nucleotide qualities are absent, and no much larger clonotype sits a single base away.

The immunoSEQ Assay, a bias-controlled multiplex PCR, was used to amplify TCRbeta CDR3 regions from genomic DNA. Per the original workflow: The number of nucleated cells in each sample was estimated from the amplification of reference gene primers within the assay. Sequence reads were collapsed and filtered to measure the absolute abundance of every unique TCRbeta CDR3 rearrangement. For each sample, productive Simpson clonality was calculated as the square root of Simpson's diversity index across productive rearrangements. Held by TCRdb, this immuneACCESS table contains in-frame sequences only and omits some clones. Under half of the omission traces to an unresolved V gene where checked; the cause of the rest is unknown. The V and J calls and clone size are taken from that table; D and trimming were inferred from the DNA. This sample lists about 89,000 clones; roughly 80% were detected once. The ten biggest clones cover over 40% of the sample.

This TCR came from a human donor in a cohort sampled during active COVID-19. Sequencing was done on a sample of peripheral blood. Rearrangement joined TRBV15 to TRBJ2-5, with an unclear D gene assignment. The CDR3 reads as follows: CATSRDRAETQYF. The DNA sequence is as follows: TGTGCCACCAGCAGAGATCGCGCGGAGACCCAGTACTTC.